Following are 22 T cell receptor beta chains from one sample sequenced in a study of CD8 T cells in ankylosing spondylitis. Using its own MiXCR run on the 5' RACE reads, TCRdb lists one record per CDR3 protein. The table has 36,000 or so distinct CDR3 sequences, 6% seen once. Sequencing input: blood, either unsorted or a sorted T cell fraction (not recorded which). The receptors were gathered from a male donor with ankylosing spondylitis or in good health (not recorded which).

This clonotype was counted at least ten times. The chain combines TRBV10-2 with TRBJ1-1; D gene uncertain. From germline, CDR1 is WSHSY and CDR2 SAAADI. This CDR3 spans 14 amino acids. Trimming removed 9 bases at V and 0 bases at J, with 14 bases between. The CDR3: CASSYGPMNTEAFF. In DNA, the CDR3 is TGCGCCAGTAGTTACGGCCCTATGAACACTGAAGCTTTCTTT.

This clonotype showed up many times. V is TRBV5-5 and J is TRBJ1-5, with D possibly matching TRBD1 (6 bases). Germline V gene sequence: CDR1 SGHKS, CDR2 YYEKEE (reference sequence). This CDR3 has 16 amino acids. V dropped 4 bases and J dropped 0 bases, with 14 bases sitting between them. In DNA form, the CDR3 reads TGTGCCAGCAGCCACGGACAGCTGAATAGCAATCAGCCCCAGCATTTT. Translated, it gives CASSHGQLNSNQPQHF.

A note on this clonotype: A clone one base away is much larger, so this may be a read error. The chain carries TRBV7-7 and TRBJ2-2, with 7 positions matching TRBD2. Germline assignment: CDR1 SSHAT and CDR2 FNYEAQ (reference sequence). The CDR3 covers 15 residues. The CDR3 loop reads CVSSTSSGSAGELFF. The CDR3 DNA is TGTGTTAGCAGCACCTCTAGCGGATCGGCCGGGGAGCTGTTTTTT.

The V call is TRBV7-9, the J call TRBJ1-5; D unclear. The CDR3 has 14 residues. Trimming stripped 5 bases from V and 3 bases from J, with 11 bases between. The V gene's germline CDR1 is SEHNR and CDR2 FQNEAQ (reference sequence). The CDR3 nucleotides are TGTGCCAGCAGCCTCGAACAGAACAATCAGCCCCAGCATTTT. Its translation: CASSLEQNNQPQHF.

This clonotype was counted at least ten times. The chain links TRBV6-5 to TRBJ2-1, with 9 positions matching TRBD2. This CDR3 comprises 17 residues. Germline CDR1 and CDR2: MNHEY and SVGAGI. V was pared by 2 bases and J by 0 bases, with 5 bases of the junction left unmatched. The CDR3 protein is CASSYPAGGSSYNEQFF. CDR3 coding DNA: TGTGCCAGCAGTTACCCCGCGGGAGGGAGCTCCTACAATGAGCAGTTCTTC.

This clonotype occurred many times. This sequence joins TRBV20-1 and TRBJ2-1; perhaps TRBD2 as D (7 bases). Germline CDR1 and CDR2: DFQATT and SNEGSKA (reference sequence). The CDR3 length is 14 residues. V gave up 5 bases and J gave up 2 bases, with 13 bases separating them. CDR3: CSAESGTTYNEQFF. The CDR3 DNA is TGCAGTGCTGAAAGCGGGACAACCTACAATGAGCAGTTCTTC.

In its sample, this clonotype was seen many times. The chain uses TRBV20-1 and TRBJ2-7, with TRBD2 matching over 7 bases. The CDR3 sequence is 14 residues long. Germline lookup yields CDR1 DFQATT and CDR2 SNEGSKA (reference sequence). The ends lost 5 bases at V and 2 bases at J; junction bases unmatched: 9. Here the CDR3 DNA reads TGCAGTGCTGCGTCTAGCGGAGCTACCTACGAGCAGTACTTC. This gives the protein CSAASSGATYEQYF.

This clonotype was recorded many times. The chain recombines TRBV3-1 with TRBJ2-1; 8 positions agree with TRBD2. The J segment lost 2 bases and the V segment lost 4 bases, leaving 7 bases of the junction unmatched. This CDR3 region has 16 residues. Germline V gene data show CDR1 as LGHDT and CDR2 as YNNKEL (reference sequence). The CDR3 region is CASSLLAGTTYNEQFF. The DNA of the CDR3 is TGTGCCAGCAGCCTGTTAGCGGGGACGACCTACAATGAGCAGTTCTTC.

The table lists this clonotype with many counts. CDR3 bases: TGCGCCAGCAGCTTGGGACTAGCAGATGCAGATACGCAGTATTTT. Its translation is CASSLGLADADTQYF. The chain carries TRBV5-1 and TRBJ2-3; 7 bases map to TRBD2. The CDR3 length is 15 residues. Germline V gene sequence: CDR1 SGHRS, CDR2 YFSETQ. Germline trimming cut 0 bases from V and 4 bases from J; bases unmatched to any gene: 5.

CDR3 coding DNA: TGTGCCAGCTCGCAGGGAGGAGCTGGGTCTGGGGCCAACGTCCTGACTTTC. Its protein product is CASSQGGAGSGANVLTF. This chain connects TRBV18 to TRBJ2-6, with a possible D match to TRBD2 (6 bases). The ends were cut back, 6 bases at V and 1 base at J, with 16 bases in the middle. This CDR3 is 17 amino acids long. Per germline, CDR1 KGHSH and CDR2 LQKENI.

This clonotype has at least ten counts. The chain combines TRBV18 with TRBJ2-5, with D possibly TRBD2 on 6 matching bases. V was shortened by 3 bases and J by 5 bases, with 16 bases between the two germline ends. The germline V gene encodes CDR1 KGHSH and CDR2 LQKENI. The CDR3 runs 15 residues. The CDR3 DNA follows: TGTGCCAGCTCACCTCTTAAGATCAGCGGGGAGACCCAGTACTTC. Translating gives CASSPLKISGETQYF.

In this sample, this clonotype turned up many times. The chain couples TRBV25-1 to TRBJ2-3; no clear D. V was pared by 3 bases and J by 5 bases, with 3 bases between. The V gene's germline CDR1 is MGHDK and CDR2 SYGVNS. The CDR3 runs to 11 residues. This CDR3 reads CASSDRDTQYF. CDR3 DNA: TGTGCCAGCAGTGATCGAGATACGCAGTATTTT.

This clonotype was seen repeatedly, ten times or more. This chain joins TRBV20-1 and TRBJ2-7; D perhaps matches TRBD1 (6 bases). CDR3 length: 14 amino acids. Germline-derived CDR1 and CDR2 are DFQATT and SNEGSKA (reference sequence). V shed 0 bases and J shed 5 bases, with 14 bases lying between them. The CDR3 nucleotides are TGCAGTGCTAGAGATGGGGGCAGGGACCACGAGCAGTACTTC. Translation gives CSARDGGRDHEQYF.

The CDR3: CASSLSVGASGRAKSNEQFF. The CDR3 nucleotides read TGTGCCAGCAGTTTATCGGTGGGGGCTAGCGGGAGGGCCAAGAGCAATGAGCAGTTCTTC. The chain combines TRBV27 with TRBJ2-1, with 12 bases lining up with TRBD2. CDR1 is MNHEY, CDR2 SMNVEV, per germline (reference sequence). The CDR3 has 20 residues. The trim removed 0 bases at V and 6 bases at J, leaving 15 bases unmatched.

This clonotype was counted many times. The CDR3 DNA follows: TGTGCCAGCAGTTACGCCCGTGTAGGCAACTATGGCTACACCTTC. This codes for CASSYARVGNYGYTF. The V gene is TRBV6-5, the J gene TRBJ1-2; D uncertain. Germline CDR1 MNHEY, CDR2 SVGAGI. The CDR3 contains 15 residues. Deletions cut 2 bases from V and 2 bases from J, with 12 bases between.

There are many counts of this clonotype. The chain employs TRBV5-1 and TRBJ2-7, with a weak D call TRBD2 (5 bases). Germline CDR1 and CDR2: SGHRS and YFSETQ. Trimming removed 0 bases at V and 4 bases at J, with 8 bases between. The CDR3 covers 13 residues. This chain's CDR3 is CASSLERRYEQYF. The CDR3 coding sequence is TGCGCCAGCAGCTTGGAACGGAGGTACGAGCAGTACTTC.

In this sample, this clonotype turned up many times. This sequence joins TRBV29-1 and TRBJ1-1; no clear D gene. CDR3 length equals 11 residues. Germline CDR1 and CDR2: SQVTM and ANQGSEA. The V gene lost 3 bases and the J gene lost 5 bases, with 7 bases spanning the gap. CDR3 sequence: CSVDKRTEAFF. Here the CDR3 DNA reads TGCAGCGTTGATAAGAGAACTGAAGCTTTCTTT.

This clonotype was recorded many times. CDR3 loop: CASSPRPDGTQYF. The CDR3 bases are TGTGCCAGCAGCCCTCGTCCCGACGGGACCCAGTACTTC. The chain has TRBV7-9 and TRBJ2-5; D gene uncertain. The length of the CDR3 is 13 residues. Trimming left V 5 bases short and J 7 bases short, with 14 bases between. Germline assignment: CDR1 SEHNR and CDR2 FQNEAQ (reference sequence).

The sample holds many counts of this clonotype. The gene calls are TRBV6-1 and TRBJ2-5; D remains unclear. The V and J ends lost 4 bases and 5 bases respectively, with 17 bases between them. The length of the CDR3 is 15 residues. Germline V gene sequence: CDR1 MNHNS, CDR2 SASEGT. The CDR3 DNA sequence: TGTGCCAGCAGTGGACGCCCCGGCGGTACGGAGACCCAGTACTTC. Translating gives CASSGRPGGTETQYF.

This clonotype has a count of ten or more. Here the CDR3 reads CASSNGKPDDTGELFF. The CDR3 bases are TGTGCCAGCAGCAACGGCAAGCCAGATGATACCGGGGAGCTGTTTTTT. The chain employs TRBV13 and TRBJ2-2; D call uncertain. Trimming stripped 5 bases from V and 5 bases from J, with 18 bases between. CDR1 and CDR2 from the germline V gene are PRHDT and FYEKMQ (reference sequence). The CDR3 consists of 16 residues.

This clonotype came up many times. J is TRBJ2-7 and V is TRBV4-2; 12 nucleotides align to TRBD2. J was trimmed by 7 bases and V by 0 bases; bases with no gene match: 7. The CDR3 runs 16 residues. Germline assignment: CDR1 LGHNA and CDR2 YNFKEQ. In DNA, the CDR3 is TGTGCCAGCAGCCAAGATGCTAGCGGGGGGGCAGCGGAGCAGTACTTC. This gives the protein CASSQDASGGAAEQYF.

The rearrangement joins TRBV7-9 to TRBJ2-7; 9 positions agree with TRBD1. Germline V CDR1 and CDR2: SEHNR, FQNEAQ (reference sequence). V shed 5 bases and J 0 bases; nucleotides not matched to a gene: 8. This CDR3 is 16 amino acids long. CDR3 nucleotides: TGTGCCAGCAGCCGGATGGGACAGGGAGGCTCCTACGAGCAGTACTTC. It encodes CASSRMGQGGSYEQYF.